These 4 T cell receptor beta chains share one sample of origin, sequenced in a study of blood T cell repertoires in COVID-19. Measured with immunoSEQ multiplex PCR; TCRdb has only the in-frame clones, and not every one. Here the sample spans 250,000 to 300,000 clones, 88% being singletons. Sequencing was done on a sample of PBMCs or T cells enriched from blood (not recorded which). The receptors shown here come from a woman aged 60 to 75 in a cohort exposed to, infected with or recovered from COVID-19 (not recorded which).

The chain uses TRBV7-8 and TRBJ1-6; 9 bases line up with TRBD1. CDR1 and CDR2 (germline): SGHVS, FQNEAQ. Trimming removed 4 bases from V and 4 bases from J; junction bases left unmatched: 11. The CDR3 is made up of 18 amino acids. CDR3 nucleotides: TGTGCCAGCAGCTCCCCCGGGGGGACAGGGAATTATAATTCACCCCTCCACTTT. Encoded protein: CASSSPGGTGNYNSPLHF.

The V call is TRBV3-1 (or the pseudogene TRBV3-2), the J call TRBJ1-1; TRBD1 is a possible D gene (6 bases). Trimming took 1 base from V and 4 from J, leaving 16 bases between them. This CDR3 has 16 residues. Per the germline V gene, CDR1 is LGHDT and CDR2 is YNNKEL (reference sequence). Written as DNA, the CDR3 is TGTGCCAGCAGCCAAGGTGGGAGGGGGAGGGGCACTGAAGCTTTCTTT. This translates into CASSQGGRGRGTEAFF.

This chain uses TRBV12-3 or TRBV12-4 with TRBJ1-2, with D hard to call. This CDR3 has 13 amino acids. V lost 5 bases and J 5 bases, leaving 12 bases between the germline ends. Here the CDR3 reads CASSPSSRYGYTF. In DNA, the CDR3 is TGTGCCAGCAGTCCCTCCTCACGGTATGGCTACACCTTC.

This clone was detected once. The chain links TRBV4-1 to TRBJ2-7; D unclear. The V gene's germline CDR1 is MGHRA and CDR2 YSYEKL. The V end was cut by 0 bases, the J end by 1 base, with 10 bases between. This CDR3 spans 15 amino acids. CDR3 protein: CASSQDLQKSYEQYF. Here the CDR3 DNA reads TGCGCCAGCAGCCAAGATCTCCAGAAATCCTACGAGCAGTACTTC.